One and the same sample provided the 3 T cell receptor beta chains below, sequenced in a study of CD8 T cells in ankylosing spondylitis (dated by TCRdb to about 2017). The library relied on 5' RACE. The instrument was an Illumina HiSeq 2500. TCRdb ran its own pipeline on the public reads, namely fastp trimming at Q25 and MiXCR clone calling, and kept in-frame beta chains. CDR3 protein sequences are deduplicated, and each keeps its most common genes and DNA. Here the sample has around 120,000 distinct CDR3 sequences; roughly 13% occur a single time. 2.5% to 3.5% of the sample lies in the top ten. The sample taken for sequencing was blood, either unsorted or a sorted T cell fraction (not recorded which). Receptor source: a female donor with ankylosing spondylitis or in good health (not recorded which).

This clonotype has only a few counts. The chain carries TRBV5-1 and TRBJ2-1, with D unresolved. This CDR3 region has 12 residues. The germline CDR1 and CDR2 sequences are SGHRS and YFSETQ. Trimming pared 2 bases from V and 7 bases from J, leaving 7 bases between. The CDR3 loop reads CASSLPGNEQFF. CDR3 nucleotides: TGCGCCAGCAGCTTACCCGGGAATGAGCAGTTCTTC. Supplemented by reference TRBV5-1 and TRBJ2-1, the full variable domain reads KAGVTQTPRYLIKTRGQQVTLSCSPISGHRSVSWYQQTPGQGLQFLFEYFSETQRNKGNFPGRFSGRQFSNSRSEMNVSTLELGDSALYLCASSLPGNEQFFGPGTRLTVL.

The table lists this clonotype with many counts. This rearrangement joins TRBV20-1 to TRBJ2-1; D is possibly TRBD2 (6 bases). The germline CDR1 and CDR2 sequences are DFQATT and SNEGSKA (reference sequence). CDR3 length equals 16 residues. Trimming removed 5 bases from V and 4 bases from J, with 21 bases in between. The CDR3 sequence is CSAGLPLAELYNEQFF. The CDR3 DNA reads as TGCAGTGCTGGGTTACCTTTAGCGGAATTGTACAATGAGCAGTTCTTC.

This clonotype occurred a few times. The V and J genes are TRBV9 and TRBJ1-2, with D possibly TRBD1 on 5 matching bases. The germline V gene has CDR1 SGDLS and CDR2 YYNGEE. V lost 3 bases to trimming and J lost 7 bases, with 16 bases between them. There are 14 residues in the CDR3. CDR3 in amino acids: CASSAQAGVGGYTF. The CDR3 bases are TGTGCCAGCAGCGCACAGGCGGGGGTGGGTGGCTACACCTTC.